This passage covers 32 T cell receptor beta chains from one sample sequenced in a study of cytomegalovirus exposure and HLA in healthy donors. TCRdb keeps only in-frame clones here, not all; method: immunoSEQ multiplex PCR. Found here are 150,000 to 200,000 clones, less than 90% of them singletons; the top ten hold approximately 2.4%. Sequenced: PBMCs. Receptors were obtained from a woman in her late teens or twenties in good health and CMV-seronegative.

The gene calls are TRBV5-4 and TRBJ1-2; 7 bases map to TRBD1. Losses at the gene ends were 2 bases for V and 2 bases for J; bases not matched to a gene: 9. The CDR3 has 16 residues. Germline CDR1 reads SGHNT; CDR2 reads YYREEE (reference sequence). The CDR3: CASSLGTARINYGYTF. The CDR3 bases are TGTGCCAGCAGCTTAGGGACAGCCAGGATAAACTATGGCTACACCTTC.

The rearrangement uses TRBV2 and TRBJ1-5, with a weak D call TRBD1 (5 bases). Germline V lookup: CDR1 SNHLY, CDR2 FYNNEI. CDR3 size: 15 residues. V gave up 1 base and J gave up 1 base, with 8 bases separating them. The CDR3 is CASSEDGGSNQPQHF. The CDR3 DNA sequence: TGTGCCAGCAGTGAAGATGGGGGGAGCAATCAGCCCCAGCATTTT.

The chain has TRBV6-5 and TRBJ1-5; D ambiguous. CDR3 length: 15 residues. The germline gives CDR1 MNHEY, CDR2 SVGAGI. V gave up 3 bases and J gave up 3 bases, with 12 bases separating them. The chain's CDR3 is CASSYMAGNNQPQHF. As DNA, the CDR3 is TGTGCCAGCAGTTATATGGCAGGTAACAATCAGCCCCAGCATTTT.

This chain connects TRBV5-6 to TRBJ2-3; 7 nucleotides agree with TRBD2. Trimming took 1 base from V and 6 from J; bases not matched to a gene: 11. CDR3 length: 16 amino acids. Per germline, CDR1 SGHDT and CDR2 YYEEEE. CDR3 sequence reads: CASSLSGTTPSDTQYF. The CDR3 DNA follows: TGTGCCAGCAGCTTGTCCGGGACTACTCCCTCGGATACGCAGTATTTT.

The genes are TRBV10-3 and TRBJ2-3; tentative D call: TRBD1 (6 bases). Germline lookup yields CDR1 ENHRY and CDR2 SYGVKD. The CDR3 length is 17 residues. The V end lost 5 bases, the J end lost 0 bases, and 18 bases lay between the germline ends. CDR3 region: CAISQNPRQASTDTQYF. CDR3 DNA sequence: TGTGCCATCAGTCAGAACCCCCGACAGGCGAGCACAGATACGCAGTATTTT.

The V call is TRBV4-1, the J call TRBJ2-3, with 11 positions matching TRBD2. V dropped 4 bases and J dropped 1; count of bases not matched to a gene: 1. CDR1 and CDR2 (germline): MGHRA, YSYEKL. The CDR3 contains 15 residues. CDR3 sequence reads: CASSLAGGGTDTQYF. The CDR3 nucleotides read TGCGCCAGCAGCCTAGCGGGAGGGGGCACAGATACGCAGTATTTT.

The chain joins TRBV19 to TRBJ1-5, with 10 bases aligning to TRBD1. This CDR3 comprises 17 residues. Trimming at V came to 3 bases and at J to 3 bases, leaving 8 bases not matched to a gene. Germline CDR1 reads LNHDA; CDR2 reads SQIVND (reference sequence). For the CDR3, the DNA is TGTGCCAGTAGTATCTGGACAGGGGGTTTCCCCAATCAGCCCCAGCATTTT. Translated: CASSIWTGGFPNQPQHF.

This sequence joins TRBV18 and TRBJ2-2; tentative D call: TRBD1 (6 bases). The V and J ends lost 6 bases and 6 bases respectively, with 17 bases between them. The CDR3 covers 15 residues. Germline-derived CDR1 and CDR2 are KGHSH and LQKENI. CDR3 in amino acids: CASSREQGSAGELFF. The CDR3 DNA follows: TGTGCCAGCTCCCGAGAACAGGGTTCGGCCGGGGAGCTGTTTTTT.

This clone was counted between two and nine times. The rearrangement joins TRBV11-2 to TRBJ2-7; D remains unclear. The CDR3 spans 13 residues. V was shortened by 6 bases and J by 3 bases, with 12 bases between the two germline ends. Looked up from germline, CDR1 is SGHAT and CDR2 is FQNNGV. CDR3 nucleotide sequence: TGTGCCAGCAGATCATTCTATAGCTACGAGCAGTACTTC. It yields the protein CASRSFYSYEQYF.

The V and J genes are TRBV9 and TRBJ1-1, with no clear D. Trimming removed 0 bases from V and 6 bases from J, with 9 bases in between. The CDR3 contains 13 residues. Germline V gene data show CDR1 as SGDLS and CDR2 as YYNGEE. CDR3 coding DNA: TGTGCCAGCAGCGTAGATAGTAGATCTGAAGCTTTCTTT. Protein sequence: CASSVDSRSEAFF.

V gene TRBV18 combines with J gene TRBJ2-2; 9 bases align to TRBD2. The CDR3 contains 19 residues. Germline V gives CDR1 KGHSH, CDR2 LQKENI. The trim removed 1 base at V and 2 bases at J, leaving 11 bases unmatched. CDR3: CASSPRRSAGTSNTGELFF. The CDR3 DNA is TGTGCCAGCTCACCACGAAGGTCAGCCGGGACTAGCAACACCGGGGAGCTGTTTTTT.

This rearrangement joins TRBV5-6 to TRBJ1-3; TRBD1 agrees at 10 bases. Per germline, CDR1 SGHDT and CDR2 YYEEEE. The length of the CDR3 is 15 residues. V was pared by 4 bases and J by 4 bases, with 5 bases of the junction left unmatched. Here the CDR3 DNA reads TGTGCCAGCAGCCCGGGACAGGGGCTGGGAAACACCATATATTTT. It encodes CASSPGQGLGNTIYF.

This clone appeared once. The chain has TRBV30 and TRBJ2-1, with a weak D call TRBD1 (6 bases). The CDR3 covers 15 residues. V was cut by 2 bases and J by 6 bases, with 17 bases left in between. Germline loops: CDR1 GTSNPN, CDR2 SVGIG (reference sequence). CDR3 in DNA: TGTGCCTGGAGTCGACAAGGACAGTACACCAATGAGCAGTTCTTC. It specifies CAWSRQGQYTNEQFF.

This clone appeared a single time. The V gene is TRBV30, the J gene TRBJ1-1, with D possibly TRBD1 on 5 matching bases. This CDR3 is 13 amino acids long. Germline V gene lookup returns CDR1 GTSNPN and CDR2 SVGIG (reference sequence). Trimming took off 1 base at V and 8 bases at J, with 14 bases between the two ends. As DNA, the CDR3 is TGTGCCTGGAGTGCGGGGGATCCCGGAGAAGCTTTCTTT. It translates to CAWSAGDPGEAFF.

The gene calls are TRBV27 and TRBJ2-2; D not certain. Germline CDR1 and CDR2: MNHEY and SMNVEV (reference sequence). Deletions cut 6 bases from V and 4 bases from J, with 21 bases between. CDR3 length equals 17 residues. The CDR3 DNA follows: TGTGCCAGCAGCCTGCACCCGCCTCGTTTGAGCACCGGGGAGCTGTTTTTT. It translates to CASSLHPPRLSTGELFF.

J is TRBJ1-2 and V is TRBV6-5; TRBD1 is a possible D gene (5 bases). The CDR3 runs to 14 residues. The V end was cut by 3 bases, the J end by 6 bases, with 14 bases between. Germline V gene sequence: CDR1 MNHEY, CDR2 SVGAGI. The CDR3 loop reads CASSYIGAGNGYTF. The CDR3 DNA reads TGTGCCAGCAGTTATATTGGGGCAGGGAATGGCTACACCTTC.

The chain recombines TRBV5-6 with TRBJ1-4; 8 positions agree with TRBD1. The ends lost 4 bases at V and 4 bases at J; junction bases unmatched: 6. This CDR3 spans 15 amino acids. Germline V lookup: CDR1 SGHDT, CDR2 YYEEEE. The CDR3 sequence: CASSTTGGFNEKLFF. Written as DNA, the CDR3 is TGTGCCAGCAGCACTACAGGGGGATTTAATGAAAAACTGTTTTTT.

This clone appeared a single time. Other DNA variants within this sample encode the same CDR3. The CDR3 loop reads CASSRQGKTQYF. The CDR3 nucleotides read TGTGCCAGCAGTCGTCAGGGAAAGACCCAGTACTTC. The chain joins TRBV6-5 to TRBJ2-5, with D perhaps TRBD1 (5 bases). V was clipped by 5 bases and J by 6 bases, with 10 bases between them. This CDR3 has 12 amino acids. The germline V gene has CDR1 MNHEY and CDR2 SVGAGI.

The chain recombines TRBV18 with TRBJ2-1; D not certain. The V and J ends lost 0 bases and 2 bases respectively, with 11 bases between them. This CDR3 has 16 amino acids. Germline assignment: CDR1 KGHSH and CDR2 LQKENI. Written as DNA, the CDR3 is TGTGCCAGCTCACCACCGGTTGCAGGTCCCTACAATGAGCAGTTCTTC. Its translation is CASSPPVAGPYNEQFF.

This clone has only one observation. In nucleotides, the CDR3 is TGTGCCAGCAGCTTACTACCCGCGGGGGGGGAGCAGTACTTC. It codes for CASSLLPAGGEQYF. The gene calls are TRBV7-3 and TRBJ2-7; 9 positions match TRBD2. The germline gives CDR1 SGHTA, CDR2 FQGTGA. Trimming removed 2 bases from V and 7 bases from J; junction bases left unmatched: 6. This CDR3 spans 14 amino acids.

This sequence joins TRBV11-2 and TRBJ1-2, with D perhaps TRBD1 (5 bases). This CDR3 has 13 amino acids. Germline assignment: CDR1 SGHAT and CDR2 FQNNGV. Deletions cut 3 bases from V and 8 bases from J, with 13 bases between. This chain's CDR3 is CASSLGHTFGYTF. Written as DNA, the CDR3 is TGTGCCAGCAGCTTGGGGCATACCTTCGGCTACACCTTC.

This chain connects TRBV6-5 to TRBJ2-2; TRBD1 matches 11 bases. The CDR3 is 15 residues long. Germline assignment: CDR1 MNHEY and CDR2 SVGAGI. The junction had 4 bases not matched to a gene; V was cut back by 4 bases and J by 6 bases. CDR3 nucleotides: TGTGCCAGCAGTTCACCGGGACAGGGGGCCGGGGAGCTGTTTTTT. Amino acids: CASSSPGQGAGELFF.

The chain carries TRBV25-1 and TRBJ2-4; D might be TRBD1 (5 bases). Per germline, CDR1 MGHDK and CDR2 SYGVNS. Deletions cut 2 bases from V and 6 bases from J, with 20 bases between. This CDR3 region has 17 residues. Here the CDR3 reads CASSEGPSRADTNIQYF. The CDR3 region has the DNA TGTGCCAGCAGTGAAGGCCCAAGCAGGGCAGACACAAACATTCAGTACTTC.

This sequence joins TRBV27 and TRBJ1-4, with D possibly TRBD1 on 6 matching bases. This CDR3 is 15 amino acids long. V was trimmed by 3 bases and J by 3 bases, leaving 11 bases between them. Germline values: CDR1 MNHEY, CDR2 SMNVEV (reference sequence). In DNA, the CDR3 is TGTGCCAGCAGTTTTCAGGGGCTTGCTAATGAAAAACTGTTTTTT. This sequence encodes CASSFQGLANEKLFF.

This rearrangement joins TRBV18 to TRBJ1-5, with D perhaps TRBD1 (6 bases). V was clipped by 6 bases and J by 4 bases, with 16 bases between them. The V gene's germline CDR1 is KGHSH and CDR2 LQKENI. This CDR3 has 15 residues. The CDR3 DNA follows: TGTGCCAGCTCCCCTAGGGGGACGGAGAATCAGCCCCAGCATTTT. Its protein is CASSPRGTENQPQHF. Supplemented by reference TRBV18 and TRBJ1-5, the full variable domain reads NAGVMQNPRHLVRRRGQEARLRCSPMKGHSHVYWYRQLPEEGLKFMVYLQKENIIDESGMPKERFSAEFPKEGPSILRIQQVVRGDSAAYFCASSPRGTENQPQHFGDGTRLSIL.

CDR3 nucleotide sequence: TGTGCCAGCAGCTTGGGAGGACAGGTTGCAACTAATGAAAAACTGTTTTTT. Translated: CASSLGGQVATNEKLFF. V and J are TRBV5-4 and TRBJ1-4, with 7 bases identical to TRBD1. The CDR3 is 17 residues long. With 0 bases clipped from V and 0 bases from J, the junction kept 5 bases outside the gene matches. Germline CDR1 is SGHNT and CDR2 is YYREEE (reference sequence).

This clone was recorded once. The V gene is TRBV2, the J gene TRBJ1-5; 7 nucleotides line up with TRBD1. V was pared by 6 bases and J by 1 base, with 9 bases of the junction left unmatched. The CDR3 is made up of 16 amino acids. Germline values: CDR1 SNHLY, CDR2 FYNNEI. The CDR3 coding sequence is TGTGCCAGCAGGGGCGACAGGGAGGAAAGCAATCAGCCCCAGCATTTT. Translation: CASRGDREESNQPQHF. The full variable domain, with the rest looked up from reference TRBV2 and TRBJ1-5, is EPEVTQTPSHQVTQMGQEVILRCVPISNHLYFYWYRQILGQKVEFLVSFYNNEISEKSEIFDDQFSVERPDGSNFTLKIRSTKLEDSAMYFCASRGDREESNQPQHFGDGTRLSIL.

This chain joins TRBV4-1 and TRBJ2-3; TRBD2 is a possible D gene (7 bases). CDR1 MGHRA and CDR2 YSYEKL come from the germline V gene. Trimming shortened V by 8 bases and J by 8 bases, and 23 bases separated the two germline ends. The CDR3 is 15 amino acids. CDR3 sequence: CASEIPGLGGGTQYF. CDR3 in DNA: TGCGCCAGCGAAATCCCCGGTCTAGGGGGGGGTACGCAGTATTTT.

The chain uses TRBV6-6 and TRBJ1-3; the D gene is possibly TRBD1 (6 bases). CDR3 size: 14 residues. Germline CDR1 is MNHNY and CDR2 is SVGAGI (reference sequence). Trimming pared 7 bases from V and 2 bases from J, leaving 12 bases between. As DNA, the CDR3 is TGTGCCAGCACCGGCGACAGGACTGGAAACACCATATATTTT. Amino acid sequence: CASTGDRTGNTIYF.

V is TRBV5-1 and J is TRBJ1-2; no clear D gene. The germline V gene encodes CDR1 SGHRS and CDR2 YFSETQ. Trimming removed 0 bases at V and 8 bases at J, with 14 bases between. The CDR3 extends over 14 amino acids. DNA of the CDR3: TGCGCCAGCAGCTTGGCCGAGGGCGCGCGGGGCTACACCTTC. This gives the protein CASSLAEGARGYTF.

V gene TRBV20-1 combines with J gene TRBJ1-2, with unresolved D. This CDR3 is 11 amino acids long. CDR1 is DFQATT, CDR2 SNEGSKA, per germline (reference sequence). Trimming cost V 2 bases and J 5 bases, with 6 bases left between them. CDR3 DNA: TGCAGTGCTAGACTCCCTTATGGCTACACCTTC. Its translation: CSARLPYGYTF.

CDR3 DNA: TGTGCCAGCAGCTCCAGGGTGAATGGCACCGGGGAGCTGTTTTTT. Its translation: CASSSRVNGTGELFF. This chain joins TRBV13 and TRBJ2-2, with TRBD1 as a possible D gene (5 bases). The CDR3 sequence is 15 residues long. Trimming pared 4 bases from V and 4 bases from J, leaving 13 bases between. The germline gives CDR1 PRHDT, CDR2 FYEKMQ (reference sequence).